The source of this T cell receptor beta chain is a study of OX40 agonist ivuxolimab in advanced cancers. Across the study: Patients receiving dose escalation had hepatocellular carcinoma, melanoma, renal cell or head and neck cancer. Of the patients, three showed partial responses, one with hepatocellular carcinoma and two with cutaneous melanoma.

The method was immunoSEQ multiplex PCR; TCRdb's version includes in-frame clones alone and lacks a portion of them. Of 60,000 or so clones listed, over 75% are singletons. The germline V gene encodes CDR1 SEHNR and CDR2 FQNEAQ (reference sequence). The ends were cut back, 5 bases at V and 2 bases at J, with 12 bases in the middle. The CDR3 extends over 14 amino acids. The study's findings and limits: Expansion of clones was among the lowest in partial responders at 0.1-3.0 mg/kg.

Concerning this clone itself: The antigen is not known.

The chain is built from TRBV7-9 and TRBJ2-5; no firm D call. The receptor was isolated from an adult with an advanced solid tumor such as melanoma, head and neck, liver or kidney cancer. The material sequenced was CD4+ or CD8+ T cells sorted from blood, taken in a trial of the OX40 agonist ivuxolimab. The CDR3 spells CASSPLERQETQYF. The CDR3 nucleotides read TGTGCCAGCAGCCCATTGGAGCGACAAGAGACCCAGTACTTC. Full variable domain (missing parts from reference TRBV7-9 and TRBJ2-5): DTGVSQNPRHKITKRGQNVTFRCDPISEHNRLYWYRQTLGQGPEFLTYFQNEAQLEKSRLLSDRFSAERPKGSFSTLEIQRTEQGDSAMYLCASSPLERQETQYFGPGTRLLVL.